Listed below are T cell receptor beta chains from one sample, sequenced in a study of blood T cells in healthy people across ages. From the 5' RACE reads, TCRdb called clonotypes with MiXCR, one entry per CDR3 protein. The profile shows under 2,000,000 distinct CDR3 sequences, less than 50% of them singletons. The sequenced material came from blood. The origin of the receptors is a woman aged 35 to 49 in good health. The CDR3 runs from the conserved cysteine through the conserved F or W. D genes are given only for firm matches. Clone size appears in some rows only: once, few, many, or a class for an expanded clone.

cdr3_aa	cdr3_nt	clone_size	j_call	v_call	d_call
CSARGGLADNPYSEQFF	TGCAGTGCTAGAGGGGGACTAGCGGATAACCCCTACAGTGAGCAGTTCTTC	NA	TRBJ2-1	TRBV20-1	TRBD2
CASSPADSRADTQYF	TGTGCCAGCAGCCCCGCGGACAGTCGGGCAGATACGCAGTATTTT	few	TRBJ2-3	TRBV25-1	NA
CASSLPFWQETQYF	TGTGCCAGCAGCCTTCCCTTCTGGCAAGAGACCCAGTACTTC	NA	TRBJ2-5	TRBV7-2	NA
CSARGLHDEQYF	TGCAGTGCTAGAGGTCTGCATGACGAGCAGTACTTC	NA	TRBJ2-7	TRBV20-1	NA
CSAPRWLAGGQTDTQYF	TGCAGTGCCCCCAGGTGGCTAGCGGGGGGCCAAACAGATACGCAGTATTTT	NA	TRBJ2-3	TRBV20-1	TRBD2
CASSVGPAIDTQYF	TGTGCCAGCAGCGTAGGCCCAGCAATAGATACGCAGTATTTT	NA	TRBJ2-3	TRBV9	NA
CASSLGTDGSYNEQFF	TGTGCCAGCAGCCTAGGGACCGACGGATCCTACAATGAGCAGTTCTTC	few	TRBJ2-1	TRBV7-9	NA
CSAREELAGTTDTQYF	TGCAGTGCTAGAGAGGAACTAGCGGGGACCACAGATACGCAGTATTTT	NA	TRBJ2-3	TRBV20-1	TRBD2
CASSQDWDRENYGYTF	TGCGCCAGCAGCCAAGATTGGGACAGGGAGAACTATGGCTACACCTTC	NA	TRBJ1-2	TRBV4-3	TRBD1
CASSLQGHQGGYTF	TGTGCCAGCAGCTTACAGGGTCATCAAGGTGGCTACACCTTC	NA	TRBJ1-2	TRBV7-2	NA
CASSSPGLAGLEQYF	TGTGCCAGCAGTTCACCGGGACTAGCGGGGCTCGAGCAGTACTTC	once	TRBJ2-7	TRBV6-5	TRBD2
CASRPARDTPWYGYTF	TGTGCCAGCAGACCAGCCCGGGACACGCCATGGTATGGCTACACCTTC	NA	TRBJ1-2	TRBV7-9	NA
CASSLVGQIYNEQFF	TGTGCCAGCAGCTTAGTGGGACAAATCTACAATGAGCAGTTCTTC	NA	TRBJ2-1	TRBV7-8	NA
CASSPVRGDIQYF	TGTGCCAGCAGCCCAGTCCGAGGGGACATTCAGTACTTC	NA	TRBJ2-4	TRBV5-6	NA
CASSDGISWEQYF	TGTGCCAGCAGCGACGGGATCTCTTGGGAGCAGTACTTC	NA	TRBJ2-7	TRBV9	NA
CSANLAGTGEQYF	TGCAGTGCTAACCTAGCGGGGACTGGGGAGCAGTACTTC	NA	TRBJ2-5	TRBV20-1	TRBD2
CAISDSGGRVDENIQYF	TGTGCCATCAGTGACTCGGGGGGTCGTGTTGACGAAAACATTCAGTACTTC	NA	TRBJ2-4	TRBV10-3	TRBD2
CASSSLAGGPPYEQYF	TGTGCCAGCAGCTCTCTAGCGGGGGGCCCACCCTACGAGCAGTACTTC	NA	TRBJ2-7	TRBV12-3/TRBV12-4	TRBD2
CASSDIGGPSYNEQFF	TGCGCCAGCAGCGATATAGGGGGACCCTCCTACAATGAGCAGTTCTTC	few	TRBJ2-1	TRBV4-1	NA
CASRETGKETQYF	TGTGCCAGCAGGGAGACAGGGAAAGAGACCCAGTACTTC	NA	TRBJ2-5	TRBV6-5	TRBD1
CSVRWKSGVETQYF	TGCAGTGTTAGGTGGAAAAGCGGGGTAGAGACCCAGTACTTC	NA	TRBJ2-5	TRBV20-1	TRBD2
CSARDASSGSSYNEQFF	TGCAGTGCTAGAGATGCGTCTAGCGGGAGCTCCTACAATGAGCAGTTCTTC	few	TRBJ2-1	TRBV20-1	TRBD2
CASSLGRWEDTQYF	TGCGCCAGCAGCTTAGGTCGGTGGGAAGATACGCAGTATTTT	NA	TRBJ2-3	TRBV5-1	NA
CASSSLGTGHYEQYF	TGTGCCAGCAGTTCTCTAGGGACAGGTCATTACGAGCAGTACTTC	NA	TRBJ2-7	TRBV7-9	TRBD1
CASSQDRLFNQPQHF	TGCGCCAGCAGCCAGGACAGACTTTTCAATCAGCCCCAGCATTTT	NA	TRBJ1-5	TRBV4-3	NA
CASSGPGFAGYTF	TGTGCCAGTAGTGGACCAGGGTTCGCGGGCTACACCTTC	NA	TRBJ1-2	TRBV19	NA
CASSYSLQRDSLNEKLFF	TGTGCCAGCAGTTACTCTCTACAACGGGACAGCCTCAATGAAAAACTGTTTTTT	NA	TRBJ1-4	TRBV6-5	TRBD1
CASLPGTRASTDTQYF	TGTGCCAGCTTACCCGGGACTAGGGCTAGCACAGATACGCAGTATTTT	NA	TRBJ2-3	TRBV7-6	TRBD2
CSATPGGRNIQYF	TGCAGTGCTACCCCAGGGGGCAGGAACATTCAGTACTTC	few	TRBJ2-4	TRBV20-1	TRBD1
CASSQRGGAGGTDTQYF	TGCGCCAGCAGCCAACGTGGGGGAGCGGGGGGCACAGATACGCAGTATTTT	once	TRBJ2-3	TRBV4-1	TRBD2
CSVEVVRGGYEQYF	TGCAGCGTTGAGGTCGTCAGGGGTGGCTACGAGCAGTACTTC	NA	TRBJ2-7	TRBV29-1	NA
CSATSQETQYF	TGCAGTGCTACCAGCCAAGAGACCCAGTACTTC	NA	TRBJ2-5	TRBV20-1	NA
CASSSHRTGNEQYF	TGTGCCAGCAGCTCCCACCGGACAGGGAACGAGCAGTACTTC	few	TRBJ2-7	TRBV7-9	TRBD1
CSARTGLGANEQFF	TGCAGTGCTAGGACGGGACTAGGTGCCAATGAGCAGTTCTTC	NA	TRBJ2-1	TRBV20-1	TRBD2
CASSYRGPKTQYF	TGTGCCAGCAGTTACCGGGGCCCAAAGACCCAGTACTTC	NA	TRBJ2-5	TRBV6-5	NA
CASSERTRTDTQYF	TGTGCCAGCAGTGAACGAACCCGGACAGATACGCAGTATTTT	NA	TRBJ2-3	TRBV28	NA
CAISETGTSTDTQYF	TGTGCCATCAGTGAGACAGGGACTAGCACAGATACGCAGTATTTT	many	TRBJ2-3	TRBV10-3	NA
CASSGPRGDTQYF	TGTGCCAGCAGTGGGCCTCGAGGAGATACGCAGTATTTT	NA	TRBJ2-3	TRBV2	NA
CASSQSSNSYGYTF	TGCGCCAGCAGCCAGAGTTCTAACAGCTATGGCTACACCTTC	few	TRBJ1-2	TRBV4-1	NA
CASSLGGSGDLTVYEQYF	TGCGCCAGCAGCCTGGGGGGGTCGGGGGACCTCACGGTCTACGAGCAGTACTTC	NA	TRBJ2-7	TRBV5-1	TRBD2
CASSLLGGSGGRGGYTF	TGTGCCAGCAGTTTATTAGGGGGATCCGGTGGTAGGGGTGGCTACACCTTC	NA	TRBJ1-2	TRBV28	NA
CASSYDGATNERLFF	TGCGCCAGCAGCTATGACGGTGCAACTAATGAAAGACTGTTTTTT	NA	TRBJ1-4	TRBV5-1	NA
CASSSYPGTSGQYF	TGTGCCAGCAGTTCCTACCCCGGGACTAGCGGGCAGTATTTT	NA	TRBJ2-3	TRBV7-2	TRBD2
CASSLSAGNTYEQYF	TGTGCCAGCAGTTTATCGGCAGGGAACACCTACGAGCAGTACTTC	NA	TRBJ2-7	TRBV27	NA
CASSGRDRFTDTQYF	TGTGCCAGCAGCGGCCGGGACAGATTCACAGATACGCAGTATTTT	few	TRBJ2-3	TRBV5-4	TRBD1
CSATRTGGYTF	TGCAGTGCTACACGGACAGGAGGCTACACCTTC	few	TRBJ1-2	TRBV20-1	TRBD1
CASSLETGGPWETQYF	TGTGCTAGCAGCTTAGAGACAGGGGGCCCATGGGAGACCCAGTACTTC	NA	TRBJ2-5	TRBV7-7	TRBD1
CSAPRAGPYNEQFF	TGCAGTGCGCCCCGGGCGGGCCCCTACAATGAGCAGTTCTTT	NA	TRBJ2-1	TRBV20-1	NA
CASSLDRFRLRQYF	TGTGCCAGCAGCTTAGATCGGTTCAGGTTAAGGCAGTACTTC	NA	TRBJ2-5	TRBV7-2	NA
CASNQDREYNEQFF	TGTGCCAGCAACCAGGACAGGGAATACAATGAGCAGTTCTTC	few	TRBJ2-1	TRBV7-2	TRBD1
CASSSIREGDTQYF	TGTGCCAGCAGCTCCATTAGGGAGGGAGATACGCAGTATTTT	NA	TRBJ2-3	TRBV11-3	TRBD2
CASAHPGRIGEQYF	TGTGCCAGCGCCCATCCAGGCCGGATCGGCGAGCAGTACTTC	few	TRBJ2-7	TRBV11-2	NA
CASSRRRGSHEQYF	TGTGCCAGCAGCCGGCGAAGGGGATCCCACGAGCAGTACTTC	NA	TRBJ2-7	TRBV11-3	NA
CASSLGTPGQGIYEQYF	TGTGCCAGCAGCTTAGGGACCCCCGGACAGGGTATCTACGAGCAGTACTTC	few	TRBJ2-7	TRBV7-6	TRBD1
CASSFGGSKTDTQYF	TGTGCCAGCAGTTTCGGCGGATCAAAAACAGATACGCAGTATTTT	NA	TRBJ2-3	TRBV12-3/TRBV12-4	NA
CASSFTPGTANNEQFF	TGCGCCAGCAGTTTCACGCCCGGGACAGCAAACAATGAGCAGTTCTTC	NA	TRBJ2-1	TRBV5-1	TRBD1
CASSPPPLSGGWGETQYF	TGTGCCAGCAGCCCACCTCCTTTGTCAGGGGGCTGGGGGGAGACCCAGTACTTC	NA	TRBJ2-5	TRBV21-1	NA
CASTKRGVTDTQYF	TGTGCCAGCACCAAGCGGGGGGTCACAGATACGCAGTATTTT	NA	TRBJ2-3	TRBV25-1	TRBD2
CASSLNRAEKLFF	TGTGCCAGCAGCTTAAATCGTGCGGAAAAACTGTTTTTT	NA	TRBJ1-4	TRBV7-9	NA
CASSLTRLGAYNEQFF	TGTGCCAGCAGCTTAACTAGGCTAGGAGCCTACAATGAGCAGTTCTTC	NA	TRBJ2-1	TRBV7-6	NA